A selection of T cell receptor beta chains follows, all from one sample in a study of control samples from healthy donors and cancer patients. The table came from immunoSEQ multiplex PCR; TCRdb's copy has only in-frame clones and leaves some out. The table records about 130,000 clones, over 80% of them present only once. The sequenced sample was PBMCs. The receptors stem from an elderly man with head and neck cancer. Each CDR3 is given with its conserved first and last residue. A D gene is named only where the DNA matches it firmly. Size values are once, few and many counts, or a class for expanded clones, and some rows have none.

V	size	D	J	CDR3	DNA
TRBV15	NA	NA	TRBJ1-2	CATSRFQTGGGYTF	TGTGCCACCAGCAGATTTCAGACCGGGGGTGGCTACACCTTC
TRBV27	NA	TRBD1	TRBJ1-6	CASSLSTGGGNSPLHF	TGTGCCAGCAGTTTATCGACAGGGGGAGGAAATTCACCCCTCCACTTT
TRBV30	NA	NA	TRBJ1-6	CAWSIVQSYNSPLHF	TGTGCCTGGAGTATAGTTCAATCCTATAATTCACCCCTCCACTTT
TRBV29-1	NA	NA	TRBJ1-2	CSVASPQGNYGYTF	TGCAGCGTTGCCTCGCCCCAGGGGAACTATGGCTACACCTTC
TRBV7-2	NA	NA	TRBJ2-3	CASSVQGTDTQYF	TGTGCCAGCAGCGTCCAGGGCACAGATACGCAGTATTTT
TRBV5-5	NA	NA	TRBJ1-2	CASSTPSGGYTF	TGTGCCAGCAGCACCCCTTCAGGTGGCTACACCTTC
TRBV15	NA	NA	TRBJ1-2	CATSRGNYGYTF	TGTGCCACCAGCAGAGGGAACTATGGCTACACCTTC
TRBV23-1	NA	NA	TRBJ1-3	CASSQSGGESSGNTIYF	TGCGCCAGCAGTCAATCGGGAGGGGAGAGCTCTGGAAACACCATATATTTT
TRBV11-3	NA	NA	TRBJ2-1	CASSLDPYNEQFF	TGTGCCAGCAGCTTAGATCCGTACAATGAGCAGTTCTTC
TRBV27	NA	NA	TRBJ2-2	CASSLSGDWAGELFF	TGTGCCAGCAGTTTATCGGGTGATTGGGCCGGGGAGCTGTTTTTT
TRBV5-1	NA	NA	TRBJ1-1	CASSAPTGNTEAFF	TGCGCCAGCAGCGCACCTACAGGGAACACTGAAGCTTTCTTT
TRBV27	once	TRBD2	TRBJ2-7	CASKSLAGDSYEQYF	TGTGCCAGCAAGAGCCTAGCGGGGGACTCCTACGAGCAGTACTTC
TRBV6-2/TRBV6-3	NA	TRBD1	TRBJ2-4	CASSPLQGVAKNIQYF	TGTGCCAGCAGTCCCTTACAGGGGGTAGCCAAAAACATTCAGTACTTC
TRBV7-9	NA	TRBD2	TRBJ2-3	CASGLAGSTDTQYF	TGTGCCAGCGGACTAGCGGGGAGCACAGATACGCAGTATTTT
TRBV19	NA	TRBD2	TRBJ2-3	CASSIGGLAVTDTQYF	TGTGCCAGTAGTATAGGGGGACTAGCGGTCACAGATACGCAGTATTTT
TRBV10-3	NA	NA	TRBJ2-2	CAISSARGGELFF	TGTGCCATCAGTTCGGCCAGGGGCGGGGAGCTGTTTTTT
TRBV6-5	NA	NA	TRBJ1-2	CASSYGQKNYGYTF	TGTGCCAGCAGTTACGGTCAGAAAAACTATGGCTACACCTTC